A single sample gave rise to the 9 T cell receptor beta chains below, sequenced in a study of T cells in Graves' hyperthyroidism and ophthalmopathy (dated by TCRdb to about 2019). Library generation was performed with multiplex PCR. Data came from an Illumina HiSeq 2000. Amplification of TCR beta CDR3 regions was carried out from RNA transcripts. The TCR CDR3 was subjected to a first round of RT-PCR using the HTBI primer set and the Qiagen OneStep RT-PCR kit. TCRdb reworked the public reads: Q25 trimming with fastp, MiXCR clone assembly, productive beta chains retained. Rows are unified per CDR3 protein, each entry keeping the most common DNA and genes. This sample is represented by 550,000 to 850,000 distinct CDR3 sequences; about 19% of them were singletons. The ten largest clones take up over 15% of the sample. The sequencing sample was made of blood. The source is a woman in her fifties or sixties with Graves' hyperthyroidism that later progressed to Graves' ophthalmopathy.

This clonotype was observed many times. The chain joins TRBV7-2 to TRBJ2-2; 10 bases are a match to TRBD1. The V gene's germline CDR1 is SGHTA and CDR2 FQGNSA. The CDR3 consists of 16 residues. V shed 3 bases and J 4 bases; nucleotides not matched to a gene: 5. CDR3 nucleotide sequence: TGTGCCAGCAGCTTGGACAGGGGGTCGGGCACCGGGGAGCTGTTTTTT. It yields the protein CASSLDRGSGTGELFF.

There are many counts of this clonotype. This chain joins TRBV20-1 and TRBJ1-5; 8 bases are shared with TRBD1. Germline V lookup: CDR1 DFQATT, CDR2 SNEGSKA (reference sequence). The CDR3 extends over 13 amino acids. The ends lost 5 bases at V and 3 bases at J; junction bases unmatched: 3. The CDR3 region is CSAWDRNNQPQHF. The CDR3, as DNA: TGCAGTGCTTGGGACAGGAACAATCAGCCCCAGCATTTT.

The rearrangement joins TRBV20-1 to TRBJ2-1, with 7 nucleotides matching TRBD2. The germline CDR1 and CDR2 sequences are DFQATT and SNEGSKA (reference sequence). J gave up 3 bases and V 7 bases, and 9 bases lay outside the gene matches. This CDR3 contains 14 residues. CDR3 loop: CSVLGWGGYNEQFF. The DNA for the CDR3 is TGCAGTGTACTAGGATGGGGGGGCTACAATGAGCAGTTCTTC.

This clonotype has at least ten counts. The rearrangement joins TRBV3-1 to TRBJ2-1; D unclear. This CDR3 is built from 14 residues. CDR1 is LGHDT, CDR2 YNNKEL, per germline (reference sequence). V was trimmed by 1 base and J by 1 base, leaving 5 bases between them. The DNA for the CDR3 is TGTGCCAGCAGCCAAGGGACGTCCTACAATGAGCAGTTCTTC. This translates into CASSQGTSYNEQFF.

CDR3 region: CASSWEGRSNYGYTF. CDR3 sequence (DNA): TGTGCCAGCAGCTGGGAAGGACGGAGTAACTATGGCTACACCTTC. The chain uses TRBV7-2 and TRBJ1-2; D unclear. Germline CDR1 reads SGHTA; CDR2 reads FQGNSA. V dropped 4 bases and J dropped 1 base, with 13 bases sitting between them. This CDR3 comprises 15 residues.

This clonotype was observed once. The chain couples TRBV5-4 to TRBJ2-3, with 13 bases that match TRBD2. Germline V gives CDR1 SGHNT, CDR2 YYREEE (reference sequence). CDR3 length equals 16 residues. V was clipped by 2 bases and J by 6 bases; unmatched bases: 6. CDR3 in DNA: TGTGCCAGCAGCTTCTCTGGACTAGCGGGGGTGGATACGCAGTATTTT. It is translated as CASSFSGLAGVDTQYF.

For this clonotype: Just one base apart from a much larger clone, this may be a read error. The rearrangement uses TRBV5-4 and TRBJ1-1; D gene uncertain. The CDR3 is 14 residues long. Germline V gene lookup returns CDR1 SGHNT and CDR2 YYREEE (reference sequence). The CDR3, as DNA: TGTGCCAGCAGCTTGACCCGACGAAGCACTGAATCTTTCTTT. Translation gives CASSLTRRSTESFF.

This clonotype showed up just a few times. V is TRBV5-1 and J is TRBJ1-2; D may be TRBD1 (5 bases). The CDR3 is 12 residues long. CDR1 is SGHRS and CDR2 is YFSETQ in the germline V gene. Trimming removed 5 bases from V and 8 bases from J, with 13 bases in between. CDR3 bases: TGCGCCAGCAGGTTCAACCGGGACGGCTACACCTTC. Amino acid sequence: CASRFNRDGYTF.

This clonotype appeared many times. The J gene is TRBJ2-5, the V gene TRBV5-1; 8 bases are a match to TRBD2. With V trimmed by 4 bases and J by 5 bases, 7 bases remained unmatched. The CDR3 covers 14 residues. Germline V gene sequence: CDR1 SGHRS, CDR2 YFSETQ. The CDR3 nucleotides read TGCGCCAGCAGCATTTCGGGGGGGTACGAGACCCAGTACTTC. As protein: CASSISGGYETQYF.